Listed here are 17 T cell receptor beta chains from one sample, sequenced in a study of response to subunit inactivated influenza vaccine listed by TCRdb under 2018. The library was built by means of RT-PCR. The run used an Illumina HiSeq 2500. TCRdb ran its own pipeline on the public reads, namely fastp trimming at Q25 and MiXCR clone calling, and kept in-frame beta chains. Under each unique CDR3 protein, matching rows form one entry showing the most common genes and DNA. This sample holds hundreds of thousands of distinct CDR3 sequences; approximately 7.7% were observed only once. The top ten constitute under 15% of the sample. This sample comprised PBMCs from blood, obtained 23 to 25 months after vaccination. The receptor set was obtained from a man aged 50-75 years who received an inactivated influenza vaccine. Donor details come from another sample of the same person, matched by shared clones.

The V and J genes are TRBV7-8 and TRBJ2-1; 8 bases fit TRBD1. Germline CDR1 reads SGHVS; CDR2 reads FQNEAQ. This CDR3 has 12 amino acids. V was pared by 5 bases and J by 9 bases, with 3 bases of the junction left unmatched. CDR3 amino acids: CASSPRGLEQFF. The CDR3 nucleotides are TGTGCCAGCAGCCCCAGGGGGCTTGAGCAGTTCTTC.

This clonotype appeared many times. V is TRBV4-3 and J is TRBJ2-7, with 8 bases matching TRBD1. Germline CDR1 reads LGHNA; CDR2 reads YSLEER. CDR3 length: 17 residues. V lost 4 bases, J lost 8 bases, and 19 bases stayed unmatched. The CDR3 coding sequence is TGCGCCAGCAGCCCAGCTATGGTAGGGACAGGCGACCTAAAGCAGTACTTC. The encoded protein is CASSPAMVGTGDLKQYF.

This clonotype occurred many times. CDR3 amino acids: CASSHSRSTGELFF. CDR3 coding DNA: TGTGCCAGCAGCCATTCCCGTTCGACCGGGGAGCTGTTTTTT. This rearrangement joins TRBV4-2 to TRBJ2-2; no definite D call. The CDR3 contains 14 residues. The germline gives CDR1 LGHNA, CDR2 YNFKEQ. V was trimmed by 3 bases and J by 5 bases, leaving 10 bases between them.

This clonotype was detected ten times or more. This CDR3 is CASQPTGTEAFF. The CDR3 bases are TGTGCCAGCCAGCCGACAGGGACTGAAGCTTTCTTT. This chain links TRBV10-3 with TRBJ1-1, with 7 bases fitting TRBD1. The CDR3 has 12 amino acids. V lost 10 bases and J lost 5; bases outside the gene matches: 7. CDR1 ENHRY and CDR2 SYGVKD come from the germline V gene.

This clonotype came up a few times. This chain joins TRBV4-3 and TRBJ2-2; 10 nucleotides align to TRBD1. This CDR3 contains 17 residues. J gave up 4 bases and V 1 base, and 6 bases lay outside the gene matches. Germline assignment: CDR1 LGHNA and CDR2 YSLEER. The DNA of the CDR3 is TGCGCCAGCAGCCAAGGAGCAAGGACAGGGGGCACCGGGGAGCTGTTTTTT. Its translation is CASSQGARTGGTGELFF.

The V call is TRBV20-1, the J call TRBJ2-1; 13 nucleotides align to TRBD2. The CDR3 is made up of 15 amino acids. Germline CDR1 is DFQATT and CDR2 is SNEGSKA (reference sequence). Here the CDR3 reads CSPGTSGASYNEQFF. In nucleotides, the CDR3 is TGCAGCCCCGGGACTAGCGGGGCCTCCTACAATGAGCAGTTCTTC.

V and J are TRBV13 and TRBJ2-1; 10 bases line up with TRBD1. CDR1 is PRHDT and CDR2 is FYEKMQ in the germline V gene (reference sequence). Germline trimming cut 3 bases from V and 12 bases from J; bases unmatched to any gene: 14. The CDR3 consists of 16 residues. The CDR3 DNA is TGTGCCAGCAGCTTGGGGACAGGGGCGTCGTTGGGCGGGCAGTTCTTC. It yields the protein CASSLGTGASLGGQFF.

V usage is TRBV11-2 and J usage is TRBJ2-2, with D maybe TRBD1 (7 bases). The CDR3 totals 13 residues. Germline CDR1 SGHAT, CDR2 FQNNGV. The V end was cut by 4 bases, the J end by 7 bases, with 10 bases between. The CDR3 spells CASSSQGGGELFF. The CDR3 coding sequence is TGTGCCAGCAGCTCGCAGGGGGGCGGGGAGCTGTTTTTT.

This clonotype has ten or more counts. The CDR3 sequence is CSVARDRVLGYGYTF. CDR3 sequence (DNA): TGCAGCGTTGCCCGGGACAGGGTACTTGGCTATGGCTACACCTTC. This chain links TRBV29-1 with TRBJ1-2; 9 bases align to TRBD1. V dropped 4 bases and J dropped 4; count of bases not matched to a gene: 10. The CDR3 runs to 15 residues. In germline, CDR1 is SQVTM, CDR2 ANQGSEA.

At least ten counts were recorded for this clonotype. The chain recombines TRBV27 with TRBJ2-1; 7 nucleotides line up with TRBD2. The CDR3 runs 15 residues. CDR1 and CDR2 from the germline V gene are MNHEY and SMNVEV (reference sequence). V lost 5 bases and J lost 5; bases outside the gene matches: 9. This chain's CDR3 is CASSTLAGVHNEQFF. CDR3 bases: TGTGCCAGCAGTACTTTGGCGGGAGTCCACAATGAGCAGTTCTTC.

This clonotype was observed at least ten times. This chain connects TRBV21-1 to TRBJ2-7; TRBD1, the D gene given by the table, was not confirmed from the DNA. TRBV21-1 is a listed pseudogene. The CDR3 covers 16 residues. CDR3 bases: TGTGCCAGCAGCACCCCGATTCACAGGGACACCTACGAGCAGTACTTC. Translating gives CASSTPIHRDTYEQYF.

The CDR3: CASSIDLEHQPQHF. CDR3 nucleotide sequence: TGTGCCAGTAGTATAGATCTGGAACATCAGCCCCAGCATTTT. The chain links TRBV19 to TRBJ1-5, with D uncertain. The CDR3 consists of 14 residues. CDR1 and CDR2 from the germline V gene are LNHDA and SQIVND (reference sequence). V lost 0 bases and J 5 bases, leaving 8 bases between the germline ends. Variable domain in full (rest from reference TRBV19 and TRBJ1-5): DGGITQSPKYLFRKEGQNVTLSCEQNLNHDAMYWYRQDPGQGLRLIYYSQIVNDFQKGDIAEGYSVSREKKESFPLTVTSAQKNPTAFYLCASSIDLEHQPQHFGDGTRLSIL.

This clonotype was detected many times. V usage is TRBV9 and J usage is TRBJ2-6, with D unresolved. The CDR3 runs 14 residues. Looked up from germline, CDR1 is SGDLS and CDR2 is YYNGEE. Trimming removed 6 bases at V and 0 bases at J, with 7 bases between. DNA of the CDR3: TGTGCCAGCACTAGGGACTCTGGGGCCAACGTCCTGACTTTC. Protein product: CASTRDSGANVLTF.

This chain connects TRBV6-5 to TRBJ1-2; D is perhaps TRBD1 (6 bases). V lost 0 bases to trimming and J lost 6 bases, with 20 bases between them. The CDR3 has 17 residues. CDR1 and CDR2 from the germline V gene are MNHEY and SVGAGI. The CDR3, as DNA: TGTGCCAGCAGTTACTCGAGGTCGGGGGCGCTTGGGAATGGCTACACCTTC. Protein: CASSYSRSGALGNGYTF.

This clonotype was picked up a small number of times. This chain links TRBV9 with TRBJ2-1; D is undetermined. V lost 5 bases and J 10 bases, leaving 13 bases between the germline ends. The CDR3 extends over 12 amino acids. The V gene's germline CDR1 is SGDLS and CDR2 YYNGEE. The CDR3 here is CASRASAGEQFF. The DNA of the CDR3 is TGTGCCAGCAGGGCGTCTGCCGGGGAGCAGTTCTTC.

This clonotype occurred a few times. CDR3 residues: CASSQSPGGDYTGELFF. The CDR3 DNA reads TGCGCCAGCAGTCAATCCCCGGGGGGGGATTACACCGGGGAGCTGTTTTTT. This rearrangement joins TRBV23-1 to TRBJ2-2, with TRBD2 identical over 8 bases. TRBV23-1 is marked as an open reading frame, function uncertain. The ends lost 0 bases at V and 3 bases at J; junction bases unmatched: 6. There are 17 residues in the CDR3.

This clonotype was counted ten times or more. The CDR3 DNA follows: TGCGCCAGCAGCTACGGGACGACGGGCGATGAGCAGTTCTTC. Translating it yields CASSYGTTGDEQFF. This sequence joins TRBV5-1 and TRBJ2-1; D could derive from TRBD1 or TRBD2 (5 bases each). The V and J ends lost 3 bases and 8 bases respectively, with 15 bases between them. Germline V gives CDR1 SGHRS, CDR2 YFSETQ. This CDR3 is built from 14 residues.